This TCR beta chain is drawn from a study of cytomegalovirus exposure and HLA in healthy donors. Study conclusions and caveats: Most sequenced TCRs were rare (though some public TCRs occurred in many donors). According to reports, the classifier identified cytomegalovirus status with high specificity and sensitivity. CMV antigen specificity of three CMV-associated chains was confirmed in vitro.

For this clone: Its cognate antigen is unknown.

The data were produced by immunoSEQ multiplex PCR, yet TCRdb's version contains in-frame clones alone and is incomplete. Among 150,000 or so clones listed, 75% to 90% were seen once. The sequenced sample consisted of PBMCs. This clonotype originated in a man in his late teens or twenties in good health and CMV-seropositive.

The CDR3 sequence: CASSQGGGQGRDAQYF. Here the CDR3 DNA reads TGCGCCAGCAGCCAAGGAGGGGGACAGGGTCGAGACGCGCAGTACTTC. The chain carries TRBV4-3 and TRBJ2-7, with 9 bases identical to TRBD1. V gave up 1 base and J gave up 9 bases; unmatched junction bases: 13. Germline loops: CDR1 LGHNA, CDR2 YSLEER. There are 16 residues in the CDR3.